The 4 T cell receptor beta chains below were found in one sample sequenced in a study of human T cells and chemical hapten exposure. Time point in this sample: patch test 1, 2 weeks after DPC sensitization. The treatment denotes: therapeutic diphenylcyclopropenone sensitization with weekly scalp DPC. MiXCR, run by TCRdb on the RACE reads, gives a single entry per CDR3 protein. Altogether 350,000 or so distinct CDR3 sequences are present, approximately 6.3% being singletons, with the ten largest covering approximately 8%. Sequences were derived from whole blood, sampled in connection with sensitization to the hapten diphenylcyclopropenone (DPC). The receptors shown here come from a woman under 30 with alopecia areata. Some clones in this sample may be carry-over from other donors' samples.

This clonotype was picked up many times. The chain is built from TRBV2 and TRBJ2-4; D call uncertain. Trimming shortened V by 4 bases and J by 8 bases, and 27 bases separated the two germline ends. This CDR3 has 18 amino acids. The germline V gene encodes CDR1 SNHLY and CDR2 FYNNEI. The CDR3, as DNA: TGTGCCAGCAGTGGCATTTCCAAAACTCGCTCTGGTCGGGACATTCAGTACTTC. Its translation: CASSGISKTRSGRDIQYF. Based on the CDR3 plus reference TRBV2 and TRBJ2-4, the full variable domain is EPEVTQTPSHQVTQMGQEVILRCVPISNHLYFYWYRQILGQKVEFLVSFYNNEISEKSEIFDDQFSVERPDGSNFTLKIRSTKLEDSAMYFCASSGISKTRSGRDIQYFGAGTRLSVL.

This clonotype has a handful of counts. The chain has TRBV7-6 and TRBJ1-5; a possible D gene is TRBD1 (6 bases). This CDR3 comprises 17 residues. Germline loops: CDR1 SGHVS, CDR2 FNYEAQ. V was shortened by 1 base and J by 2 bases, with 15 bases between the two germline ends. CDR3 in amino acids: CASSLEGAGGGNQPQHF. The CDR3 DNA is TGTGCCAGCAGCTTAGAGGGAGCGGGGGGCGGCAATCAGCCCCAGCATTTT.

This clonotype has at least ten counts. This chain uses TRBV29-1 with TRBJ2-5, with D possibly matching TRBD2 (6 bases). Deletions cut 4 bases from V and 2 bases from J, with 17 bases between. Germline V lookup: CDR1 SQVTM, CDR2 ANQGSEA. This CDR3 contains 15 residues. The CDR3 region has the DNA TGCAGCGTTGCCCGCGGGACGGATAGACAAGAGACCCAGTACTTC. Protein: CSVARGTDRQETQYF.

Ten or more counts support this clonotype. V is TRBV12-3 or TRBV12-4 and J is TRBJ2-3, with D unresolved. Trimming pared 5 bases from V and 2 bases from J, leaving 14 bases between. This CDR3 contains 15 residues. CDR3 in DNA: TGTGCCAGCAGTGATAGACGGGCGAACACAGATACGCAGTATTTT. Its protein is CASSDRRANTDTQYF.